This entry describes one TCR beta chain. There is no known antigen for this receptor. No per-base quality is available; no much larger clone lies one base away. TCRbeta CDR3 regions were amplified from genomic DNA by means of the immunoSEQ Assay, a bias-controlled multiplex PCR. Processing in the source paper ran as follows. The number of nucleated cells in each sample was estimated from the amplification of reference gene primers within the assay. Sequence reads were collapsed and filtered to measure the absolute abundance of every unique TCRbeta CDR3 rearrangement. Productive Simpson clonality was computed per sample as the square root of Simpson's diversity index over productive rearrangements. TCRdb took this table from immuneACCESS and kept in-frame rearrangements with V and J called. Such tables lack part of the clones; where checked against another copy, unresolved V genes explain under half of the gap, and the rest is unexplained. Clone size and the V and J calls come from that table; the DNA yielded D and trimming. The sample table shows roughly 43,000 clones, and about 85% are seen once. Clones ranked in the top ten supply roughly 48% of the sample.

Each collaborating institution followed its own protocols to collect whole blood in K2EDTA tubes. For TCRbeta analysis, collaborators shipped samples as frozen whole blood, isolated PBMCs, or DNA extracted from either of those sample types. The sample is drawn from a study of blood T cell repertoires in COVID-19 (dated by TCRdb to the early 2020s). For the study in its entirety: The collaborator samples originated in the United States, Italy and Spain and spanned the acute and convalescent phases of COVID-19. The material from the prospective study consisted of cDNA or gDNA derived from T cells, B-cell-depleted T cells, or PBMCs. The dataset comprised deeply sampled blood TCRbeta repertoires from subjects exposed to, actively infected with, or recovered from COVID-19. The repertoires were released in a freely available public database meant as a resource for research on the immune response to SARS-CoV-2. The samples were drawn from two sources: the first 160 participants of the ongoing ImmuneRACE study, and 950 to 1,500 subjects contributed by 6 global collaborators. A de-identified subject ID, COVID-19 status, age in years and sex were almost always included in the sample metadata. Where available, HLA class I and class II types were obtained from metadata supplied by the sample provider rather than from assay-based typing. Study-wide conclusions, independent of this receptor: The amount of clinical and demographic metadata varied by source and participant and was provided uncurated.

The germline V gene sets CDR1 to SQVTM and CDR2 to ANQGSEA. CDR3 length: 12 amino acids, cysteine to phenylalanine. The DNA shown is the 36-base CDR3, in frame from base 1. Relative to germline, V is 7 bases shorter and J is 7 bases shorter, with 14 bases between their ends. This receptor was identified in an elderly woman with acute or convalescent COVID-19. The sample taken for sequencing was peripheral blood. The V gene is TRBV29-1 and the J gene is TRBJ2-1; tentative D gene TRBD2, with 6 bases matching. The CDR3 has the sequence CSAHTGLNEQFF. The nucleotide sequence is TGCAGCGCGCACACCGGACTAAATGAGCAGTTCTTC.